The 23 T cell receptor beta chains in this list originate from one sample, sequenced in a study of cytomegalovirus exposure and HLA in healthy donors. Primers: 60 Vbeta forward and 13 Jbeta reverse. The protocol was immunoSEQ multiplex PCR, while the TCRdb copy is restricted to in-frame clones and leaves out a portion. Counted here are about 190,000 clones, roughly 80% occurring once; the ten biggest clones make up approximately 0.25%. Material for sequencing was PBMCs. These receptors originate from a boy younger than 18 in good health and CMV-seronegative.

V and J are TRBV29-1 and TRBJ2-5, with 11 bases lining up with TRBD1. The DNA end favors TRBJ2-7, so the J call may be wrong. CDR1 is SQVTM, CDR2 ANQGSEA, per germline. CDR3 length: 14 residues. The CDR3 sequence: CSVEDKDRGLEQYF. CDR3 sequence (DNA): TGCAGCGTTGAAGATAAGGACAGGGGGCTCGAGCAGTACTTC.

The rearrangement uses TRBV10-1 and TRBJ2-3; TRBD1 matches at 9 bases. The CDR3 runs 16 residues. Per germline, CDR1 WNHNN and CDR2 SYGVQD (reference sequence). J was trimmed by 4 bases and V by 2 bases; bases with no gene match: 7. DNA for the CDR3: TGCGCCAGCAGTGAGCCTCGGACAGGGGTCGCAGATACGCAGTATTTT. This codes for CASSEPRTGVADTQYF.

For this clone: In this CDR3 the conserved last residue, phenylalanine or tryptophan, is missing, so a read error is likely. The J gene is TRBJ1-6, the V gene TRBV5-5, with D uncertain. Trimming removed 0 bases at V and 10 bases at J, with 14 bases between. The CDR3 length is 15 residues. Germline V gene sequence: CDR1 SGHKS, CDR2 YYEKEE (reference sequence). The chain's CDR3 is CASSLETAGVSPLHL. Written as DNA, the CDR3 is TGTGCCAGCAGCTTGGAGACCGCCGGAGTCTCACCCCTCCACCTT.

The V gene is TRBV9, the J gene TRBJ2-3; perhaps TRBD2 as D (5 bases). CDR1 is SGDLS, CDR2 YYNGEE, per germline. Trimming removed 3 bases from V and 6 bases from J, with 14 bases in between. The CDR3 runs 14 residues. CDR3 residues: CASSGRRAWDTQYF. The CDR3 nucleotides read TGTGCCAGCAGCGGGCGGCGGGCGTGGGATACGCAGTATTTT.

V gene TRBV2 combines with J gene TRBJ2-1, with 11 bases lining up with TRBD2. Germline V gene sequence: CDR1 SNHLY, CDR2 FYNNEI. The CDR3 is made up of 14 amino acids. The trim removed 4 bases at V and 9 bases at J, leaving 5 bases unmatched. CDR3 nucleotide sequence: TGTGCCAGCAGTGCTGGACTAGCGGGCACTGAGCAGTTCTTC. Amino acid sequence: CASSAGLAGTEQFF.

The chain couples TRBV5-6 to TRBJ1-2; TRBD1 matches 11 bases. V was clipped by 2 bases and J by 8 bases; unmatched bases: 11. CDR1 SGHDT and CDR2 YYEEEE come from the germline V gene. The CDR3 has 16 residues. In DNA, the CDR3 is TGTGCCAGCAGCTTAATAGGAGGACAGGGGGCGCGAGGCTACACCTTC. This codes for CASSLIGGQGARGYTF.

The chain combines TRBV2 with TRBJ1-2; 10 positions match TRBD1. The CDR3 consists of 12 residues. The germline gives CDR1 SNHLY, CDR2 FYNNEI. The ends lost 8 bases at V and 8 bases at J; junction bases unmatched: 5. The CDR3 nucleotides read TGTGCCAGCTCACAGGACAGGGGGGGCTACACCTTC. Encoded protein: CASSQDRGGYTF.

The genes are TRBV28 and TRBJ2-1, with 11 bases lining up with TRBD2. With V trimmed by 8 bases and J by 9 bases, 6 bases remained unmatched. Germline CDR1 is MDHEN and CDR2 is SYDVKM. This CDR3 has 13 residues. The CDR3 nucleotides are TGTGCCAGCGGACTAGCGGGCCGCGGTGAGCAGTTCTTC. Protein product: CASGLAGRGEQFF.

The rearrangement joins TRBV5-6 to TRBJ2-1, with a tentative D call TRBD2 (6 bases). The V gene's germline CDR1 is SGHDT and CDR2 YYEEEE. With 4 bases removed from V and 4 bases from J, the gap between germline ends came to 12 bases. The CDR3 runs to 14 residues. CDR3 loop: CASSLRDWYNEQFF. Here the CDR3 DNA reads TGTGCCAGCAGCCTCCGGGACTGGTACAATGAGCAGTTCTTC.

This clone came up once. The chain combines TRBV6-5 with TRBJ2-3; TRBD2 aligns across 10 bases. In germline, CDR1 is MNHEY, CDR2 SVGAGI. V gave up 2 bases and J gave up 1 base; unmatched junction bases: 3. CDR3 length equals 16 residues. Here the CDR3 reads CASSYTLAGGTDTQYF. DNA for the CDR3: TGTGCCAGCAGTTACACTCTAGCGGGAGGCACAGATACGCAGTATTTT.

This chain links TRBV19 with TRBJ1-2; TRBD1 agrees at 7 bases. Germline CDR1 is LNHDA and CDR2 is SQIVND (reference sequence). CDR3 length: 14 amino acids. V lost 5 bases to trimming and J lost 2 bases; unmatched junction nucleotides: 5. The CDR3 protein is CASSGGTENYGYTF. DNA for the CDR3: TGTGCCAGTAGTGGGGGGACAGAAAACTATGGCTACACCTTC.

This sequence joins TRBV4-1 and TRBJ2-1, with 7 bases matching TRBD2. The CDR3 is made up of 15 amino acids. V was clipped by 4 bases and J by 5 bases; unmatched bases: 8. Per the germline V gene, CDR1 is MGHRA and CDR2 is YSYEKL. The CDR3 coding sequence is TGCGCCAGCAGCCTCCTCGGGACTAACCACAATGAGCAGTTCTTC. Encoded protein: CASSLLGTNHNEQFF.

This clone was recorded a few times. The CDR3 DNA reads as TGTGCCATCAGTGGGGGGGACGGAGGGCATTCGGAAGCTTTCTTT. Amino acids: CAISGGDGGHSEAFF. The J gene is TRBJ1-1, the V gene TRBV10-3, with TRBD1 as a possible D gene (5 bases). The ends were cut back, 4 bases at V and 8 bases at J, with 20 bases in the middle. CDR3 length: 15 residues. Germline-derived CDR1 and CDR2 are ENHRY and SYGVKD.

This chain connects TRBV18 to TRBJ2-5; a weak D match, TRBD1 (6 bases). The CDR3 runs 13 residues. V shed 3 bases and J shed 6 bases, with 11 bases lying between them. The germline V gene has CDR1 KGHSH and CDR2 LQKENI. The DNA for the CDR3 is TGTGCCAGCTCACCCAGCCAGGGGAAGACCCAGTACTTC. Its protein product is CASSPSQGKTQYF.

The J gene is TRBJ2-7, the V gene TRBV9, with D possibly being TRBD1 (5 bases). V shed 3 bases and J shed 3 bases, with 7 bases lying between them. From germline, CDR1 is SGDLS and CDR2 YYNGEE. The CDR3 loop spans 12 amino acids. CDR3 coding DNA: TGTGCCAGCAGCGGCAGGGACTACGAGCAGTACTTC. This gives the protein CASSGRDYEQYF.

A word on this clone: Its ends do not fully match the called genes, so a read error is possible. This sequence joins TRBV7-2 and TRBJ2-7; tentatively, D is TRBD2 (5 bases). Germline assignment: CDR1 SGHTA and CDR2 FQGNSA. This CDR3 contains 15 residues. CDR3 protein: CAGSLGSLTSYEQYF. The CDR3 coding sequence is TGTGCCGGCAGCCTAGGGAGCCTCACGAGCTACGAGCAGTACTTC.

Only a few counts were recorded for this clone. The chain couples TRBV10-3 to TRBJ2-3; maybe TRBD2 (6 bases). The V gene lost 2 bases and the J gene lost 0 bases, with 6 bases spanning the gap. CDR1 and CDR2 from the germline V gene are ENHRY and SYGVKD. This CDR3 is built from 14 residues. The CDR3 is CAISESGSTDTQYF. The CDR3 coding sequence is TGTGCCATCAGTGAGAGCGGGAGCACAGATACGCAGTATTTT.

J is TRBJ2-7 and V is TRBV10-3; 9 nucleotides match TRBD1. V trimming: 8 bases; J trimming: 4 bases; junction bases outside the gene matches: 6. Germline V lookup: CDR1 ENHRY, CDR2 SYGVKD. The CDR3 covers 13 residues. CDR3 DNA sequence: TGTGCCATCCTACAGGGGGCGGCGTACGAGCAGTACTTC. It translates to CAILQGAAYEQYF.

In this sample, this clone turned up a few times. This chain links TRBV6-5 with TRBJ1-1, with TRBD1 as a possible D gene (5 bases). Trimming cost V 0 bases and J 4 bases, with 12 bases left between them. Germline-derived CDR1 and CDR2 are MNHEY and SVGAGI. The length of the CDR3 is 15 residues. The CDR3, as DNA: TGTGCCAGCAGTTACTCGGCAGGGATAGTCACTGAAGCTTTCTTT. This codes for CASSYSAGIVTEAFF.

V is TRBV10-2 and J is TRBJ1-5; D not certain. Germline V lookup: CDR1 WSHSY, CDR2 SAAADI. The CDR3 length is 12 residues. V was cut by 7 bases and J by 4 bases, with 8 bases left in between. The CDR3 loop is CASMSGNQPQHF. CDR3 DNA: TGCGCCAGCATGTCGGGGAATCAGCCCCAGCATTTT.

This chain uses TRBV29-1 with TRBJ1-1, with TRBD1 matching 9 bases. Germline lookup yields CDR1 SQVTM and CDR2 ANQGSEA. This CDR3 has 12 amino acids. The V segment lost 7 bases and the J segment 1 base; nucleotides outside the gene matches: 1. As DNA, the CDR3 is TGCAGCGCGGACAGGGGGAACACTGAAGCTTTCTTT. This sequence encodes CSADRGNTEAFF.

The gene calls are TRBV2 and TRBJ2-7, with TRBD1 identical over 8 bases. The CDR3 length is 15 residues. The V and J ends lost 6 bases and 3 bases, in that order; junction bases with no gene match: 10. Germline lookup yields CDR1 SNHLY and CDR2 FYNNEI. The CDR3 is CASRTDRGAHYEQYF. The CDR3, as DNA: TGTGCCAGCAGGACCGACAGGGGAGCTCACTACGAGCAGTACTTC.

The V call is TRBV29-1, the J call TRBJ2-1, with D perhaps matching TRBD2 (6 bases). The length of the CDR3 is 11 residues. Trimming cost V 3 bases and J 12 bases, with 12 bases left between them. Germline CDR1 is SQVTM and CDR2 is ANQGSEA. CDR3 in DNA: TGCAGCGTTGATTCGCGGGATGGGCAGTTCTTC. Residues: CSVDSRDGQFF.